This T cell receptor beta chain was captured by sequencing in a study of cytomegalovirus exposure and HLA in healthy donors. Study-level results: In a later analysis, TCR beta V- and J-gene trimming was associated with a missense DCLRE1C variant. Most sequenced TCRs were rare (though some public TCRs occurred in many donors). Some TCR beta chains (approximately 180 of them) were listed as cytomegalovirus-associated.

60 Vbeta and 13 Jbeta primers were used in PCR. Profiling relied on immunoSEQ multiplex PCR, and the TCRdb table lists in-frame clones only, not all of them. The sample contains 150,000 to 200,000 clones, 77% of which appear only once. In the case of this clone: What it binds is not known.

In germline, CDR1 is LGHNT, CDR2 FRNRAP. V shed 1 base and J 4 bases; nucleotides not matched to a gene: 12. This CDR3 has 17 amino acids. The origin of this receptor is a woman younger than 45 in good health and CMV-seropositive. The chain couples TRBV12-5 to TRBJ1-2, with 7 bases matching TRBD1. Sequencing was done on a sample of PBMCs. CDR3 DNA sequence: TGTGCTAGTGGTTTGGCCCCTTCAGGACAGGACGTCTATGGCTACACCTTC. It encodes CASGLAPSGQDVYGYTF.